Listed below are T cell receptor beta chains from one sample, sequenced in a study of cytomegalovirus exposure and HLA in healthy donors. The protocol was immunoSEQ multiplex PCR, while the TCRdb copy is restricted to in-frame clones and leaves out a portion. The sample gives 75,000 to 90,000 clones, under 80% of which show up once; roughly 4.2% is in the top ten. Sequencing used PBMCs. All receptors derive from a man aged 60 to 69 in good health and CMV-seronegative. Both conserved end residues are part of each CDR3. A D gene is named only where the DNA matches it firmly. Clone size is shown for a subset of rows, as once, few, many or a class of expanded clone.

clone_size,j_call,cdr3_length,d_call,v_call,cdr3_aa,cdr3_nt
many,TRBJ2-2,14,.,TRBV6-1,CASSEIGDTGELFF,TGTGCCAGCAGTGAAATCGGGGACACCGGGGAGCTGTTTTTT
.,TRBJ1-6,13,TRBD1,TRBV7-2,CASTSTGASPLHF,TGTGCCAGCACCTCGACAGGGGCTTCACCCCTCCACTTT
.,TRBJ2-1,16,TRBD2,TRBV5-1,CASSPQVAGVHNEQFF,TGCGCCAGCAGCCCCCAAGTAGCGGGGGTTCACAATGAGCAGTTCTTC
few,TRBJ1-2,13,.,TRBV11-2,CASSRDRLDGYTF,TGTGCCAGCAGCCGAGACAGACTAGATGGCTACACCTTC
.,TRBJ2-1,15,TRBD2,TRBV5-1,CASSLGGGTYNEQFF,TGCGCCAGCAGCTTAGGCGGGGGAACATACAATGAGCAGTTCTTC
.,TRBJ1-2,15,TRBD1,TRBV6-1,CASSEGGTGDYGYTF,TGTGCCAGCAGTGAAGGTGGGACAGGGGACTATGGCTACACCTTC
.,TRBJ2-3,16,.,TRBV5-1,CASSLFGTPSTDTQYF,TGCGCCAGCAGCTTGTTTGGGACACCTAGCACAGATACGCAGTATTTT
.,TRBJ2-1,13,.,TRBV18,CASSPQGYNEQFF,TGTGCCAGCTCACCGCAGGGCTACAATGAGCAGTTCTTC
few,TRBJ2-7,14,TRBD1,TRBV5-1,CASSSGQGLDEQYF,TGCGCCAGCAGTTCCGGACAGGGGCTGGACGAGCAGTACTTC
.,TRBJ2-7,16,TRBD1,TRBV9,CASSVDTGEDSYEQYF,TGTGCCAGCAGCGTAGACACAGGGGAAGACTCCTACGAGCAGTACTTC
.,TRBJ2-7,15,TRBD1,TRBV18,CASSPGTGESHEQYF,TGTGCCAGCTCACCTGGGACAGGGGAATCCCACGAGCAGTACTTC
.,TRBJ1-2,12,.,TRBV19,CASSFPPGGYTF,TGTGCCAGTAGTTTTCCCCCGGGGGGCTACACCTTC
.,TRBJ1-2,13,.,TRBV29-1,CSVPLAGTHGYTF,TGCAGCGTTCCCCTTGCCGGGACACATGGCTACACCTTC
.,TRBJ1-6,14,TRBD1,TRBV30,CAWSQDRGFSPLHF,TGTGCCTGGAGCCAAGACAGGGGGTTTTCACCCCTCCACTTT
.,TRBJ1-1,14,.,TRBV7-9,CSSSLEGWRTEAFF,TGTTCCAGCAGCTTAGAGGGGTGGCGCACTGAAGCTTTCTTT
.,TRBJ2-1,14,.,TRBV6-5,CASSLGISGNEQFF,TGTGCCAGCAGTTTGGGCATATCGGGGAATGAGCAGTTCTTC
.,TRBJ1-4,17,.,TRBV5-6,CASSLEQGDATNEKLFF,TGTGCCAGCAGCTTGGAACAGGGAGATGCAACTAATGAAAAACTGTTTTTT
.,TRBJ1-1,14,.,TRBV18,CASSPTDKGTEAFF,TGTGCCAGCTCACCAACTGACAAAGGCACTGAAGCTTTCTTT
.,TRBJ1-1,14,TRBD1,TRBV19,CASSEQGGATEAFF,TGTGCCAGTAGTGAACAGGGGGGGGCCACTGAAGCTTTCTTT
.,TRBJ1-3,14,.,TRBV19,CASSFRESGNTIYF,TGTGCCAGTAGTTTCAGGGAATCTGGAAACACCATATATTTT
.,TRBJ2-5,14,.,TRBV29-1,CSVEDRGRALTQYF,TGCAGCGTTGAAGACAGGGGAAGGGCACTGACCCAGTACTTC
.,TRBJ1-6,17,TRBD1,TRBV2,CASRDRIRSSYNSPLHF,TGTGCCAGCAGGGACAGGATTCGATCCTCCTATAATTCACCCCTCCACTTT
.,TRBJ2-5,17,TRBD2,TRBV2,CASSVGLAGGSQETQYF,TGTGCCAGCAGTGTAGGACTAGCGGGGGGGTCCCAAGAGACCCAGTACTTC
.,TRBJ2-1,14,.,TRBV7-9,CSSSLLGTYNEQFF,TGTTCCAGCAGCTTATTGGGGACATACAATGAGCAGTTCTTC
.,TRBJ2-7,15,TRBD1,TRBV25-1,CASSEFQGQGYEQYF,TGTGCCAGCAGTGAATTTCAGGGACAGGGATACGAGCAGTACTTC
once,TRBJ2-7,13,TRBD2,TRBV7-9,CASNLNSGNEQYF,TGTGCCAGCAACCTCAACAGCGGGAACGAGCAGTACTTC
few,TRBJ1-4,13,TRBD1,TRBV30,CASRTGGVEKLFF,TGTGCCTCGAGGACAGGGGGCGTGGAAAAACTGTTTTTT
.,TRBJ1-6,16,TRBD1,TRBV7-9,CSSSPSIGQENSPLHF,TGTTCCAGCAGCCCGTCCATTGGACAGGAGAATTCACCCCTCCACTTT
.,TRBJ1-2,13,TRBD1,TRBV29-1,CSVATGKDYGYTF,TGCAGCGTTGCGACAGGGAAGGACTATGGCTACACCTTC
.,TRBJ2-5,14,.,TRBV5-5,CASRGLTLAETQYF,TGTGCCAGCAGGGGACTTACCTTGGCGGAGACCCAGTACTTC
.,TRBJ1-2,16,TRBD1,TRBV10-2,CASRGNIGTGGAGYTF,TGCGCCAGCAGAGGGAATATTGGGACAGGGGGCGCGGGCTACACCTTC